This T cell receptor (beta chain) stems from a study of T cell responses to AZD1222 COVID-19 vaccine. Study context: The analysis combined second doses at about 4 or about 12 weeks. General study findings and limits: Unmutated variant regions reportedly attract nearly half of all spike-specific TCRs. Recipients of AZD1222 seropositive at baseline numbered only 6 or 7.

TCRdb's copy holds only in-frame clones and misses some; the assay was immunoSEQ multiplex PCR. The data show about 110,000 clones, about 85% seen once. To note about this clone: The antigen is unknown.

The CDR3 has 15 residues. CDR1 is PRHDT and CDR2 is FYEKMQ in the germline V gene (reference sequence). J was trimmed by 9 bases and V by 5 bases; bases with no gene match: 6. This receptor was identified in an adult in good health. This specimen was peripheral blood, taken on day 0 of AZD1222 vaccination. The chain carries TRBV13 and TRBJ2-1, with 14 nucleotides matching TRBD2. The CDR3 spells CASSLRLAGGREQFF. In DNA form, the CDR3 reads TGTGCCAGCAGCCTCCGACTAGCGGGAGGGCGTGAGCAGTTCTTC.